The subject of this entry is one T cell receptor beta chain. This entry belongs to a study of human versus mouse CDR3 diversity and MHC coevolution. Trimming took off 1 base at V and 2 bases at J, with 12 bases between the two ends. The length of the CDR3 is 15 residues. Germline CDR1 is SGHVS and CDR2 is FNYEAQ. The method was immunoSEQ multiplex PCR; TCRdb's version includes in-frame clones alone and lacks a portion of them. The table shows roughly 80,000 clones, with 85% to 95% occurring only once. The clonotype comes from a person aged 25 to 69 in good health. The sequenced sample consisted of naive CD4+ T cells from blood. Subset defined: CD45RO-negative CD62L-positive naive CD4 T cells. The chain recombines TRBV7-6 with TRBJ2-7, with D perhaps TRBD1 (6 bases). In DNA, the CDR3 is TGTGCCAGCAGCTTAGGGTCGACAGGCACCTACGAGCAGTACTTC. Protein: CASSLGSTGTYEQYF. Based on the CDR3 plus reference TRBV7-6 and TRBJ2-7, the full variable domain is GAGVSQSPRYKVTKRGQDVALRCDPISGHVSLYWYRQALGQGPEFLTYFNYEAQQDKSGLPNDRFSAERPEGSISTLTIQRTEQRDSAMYRCASSLGSTGTYEQYFGPGTRLTVT.